This passage covers 26 T cell receptor beta chains from one sample sequenced in a study of control samples from healthy donors and cancer patients. Sequenced by immunoSEQ multiplex PCR; TCRdb stores in-frame clones only, minus some. This sample yields more than 15,000 clones, of which 88% are seen a single time; around 10% belongs to the top ten. Sequenced input: PBMCs. The receptors here all came from a woman aged 55-75 years with head and neck cancer.

The chain uses TRBV3-1 (or the pseudogene TRBV3-2) and TRBJ1-1; TRBD1 might be the D (5 bases). The V end was cut by 2 bases, the J end by 12 bases, with 19 bases between. This CDR3 contains 14 residues. Germline V gene lookup returns CDR1 LGHDT and CDR2 YNNKEL (reference sequence). CDR3 protein: CASSQRYRGSPPFF. CDR3 nucleotides: TGTGCCAGCAGCCAAAGGTACCGGGGGTCTCCGCCTTTCTTT.

The J gene is TRBJ1-2, the V gene TRBV24-1; D remains ambiguous. The CDR3 spans 16 residues. Trimming cost V 6 bases and J 8 bases, with 24 bases left between them. Germline V gives CDR1 KGHDR, CDR2 SFDVKD. This CDR3 is CATSPGGGDHVRGYTF. CDR3 sequence (DNA): TGTGCCACCAGTCCAGGAGGCGGGGATCACGTACGGGGCTACACCTTC.

This chain uses TRBV19 with TRBJ1-5; no firm D call. With 4 bases removed from V and 0 bases from J, the gap between germline ends came to 16 bases. Germline-derived CDR1 and CDR2 are LNHDA and SQIVND (reference sequence). The CDR3 extends over 17 amino acids. DNA of the CDR3: TGTGCCAGTAGTAGTGCTAGTACCGGATATAGCAATCAGCCCCAGCATTTT. This gives the protein CASSSASTGYSNQPQHF.

The genes are TRBV7-9 and TRBJ2-5; D gene ambiguous. Germline assignment: CDR1 SEHNR and CDR2 FQNEAQ (reference sequence). This CDR3 comprises 17 residues. Between the trimmed V and J ends, which lost 5 bases and 5 bases, there was a span of 24 bases. As DNA, the CDR3 is TGTGCCAGCAGCCCAAGGCTGTACGTGGGGATAGGGGAGACCCAGTACTTC. It yields the protein CASSPRLYVGIGETQYF. Based on the CDR3 plus reference TRBV7-9 and TRBJ2-5, the full variable domain is DTGVSQNPRHKITKRGQNVTFRCDPISEHNRLYWYRQTLGQGPEFLTYFQNEAQLEKSRLLSDRFSAERPKGSFSTLEIQRTEQGDSAMYLCASSPRLYVGIGETQYFGPGTRLLVL.

The chain couples TRBV27 to TRBJ1-1; perhaps TRBD1 as D (5 bases). Trimming shortened V by 5 bases and J by 1 base, and 11 bases separated the two germline ends. This CDR3 has 14 residues. The germline V gene has CDR1 MNHEY and CDR2 SMNVEV (reference sequence). The CDR3 spells CASSRGVENTEAFF. The CDR3 nucleotides are TGTGCCAGCAGTCGAGGGGTCGAGAACACTGAAGCTTTCTTT.

The rearrangement joins TRBV5-8 to TRBJ2-7; either TRBD1 or TRBD2 may supply D (6 bases each). Germline loops: CDR1 SGHTS, CDR2 YDEGEE. V was clipped by 1 base and J by 3 bases, with 11 bases between them. The CDR3 is 14 residues long. The CDR3 is CASSLRGENYEQYF. The CDR3 DNA reads TGTGCCAGCAGCTTGAGGGGGGAGAACTACGAGCAGTACTTC.

The chain recombines TRBV9 with TRBJ2-7; D gene uncertain. Trimming stripped 0 bases from V and 1 base from J, with 11 bases between. The CDR3 is 15 residues long. Per the germline V gene, CDR1 is SGDLS and CDR2 is YYNGEE. The CDR3 is CASSVDGISSYEQYF. DNA of the CDR3: TGTGCCAGCAGCGTAGACGGAATCTCGTCCTACGAGCAGTACTTC.

The chain recombines TRBV5-1 with TRBJ2-7; D not resolved. V was clipped by 7 bases and J by 0 bases, with 11 bases between them. Germline-derived CDR1 and CDR2 are SGHRS and YFSETQ. The CDR3 consists of 13 residues. Written as DNA, the CDR3 is TGCGCCAGCCAATCGTCAGACTCCTACGAGCAGTACTTC. It translates to CASQSSDSYEQYF.

The rearrangement joins TRBV2 to TRBJ2-1, with D possibly being TRBD1 (5 bases). Germline V gene sequence: CDR1 SNHLY, CDR2 FYNNEI. The CDR3 runs 16 residues. The V and J ends lost 6 bases and 0 bases respectively, with 15 bases between them. The CDR3 bases are TGTGCCAGCAGGGGGCGAGCCGGCAGCTCCTACAATGAGCAGTTCTTC. The encoded protein is CASRGRAGSSYNEQFF.

This clone has only one observation. The genes are TRBV9 and TRBJ2-7; D possibly corresponds to TRBD1 (5 bases). The CDR3 extends over 14 amino acids. Germline V gives CDR1 SGDLS, CDR2 YYNGEE. Trimming shortened V by 0 bases and J by 4 bases, and 11 bases separated the two germline ends. The CDR3 here is CASSVGPGNYEQYF. CDR3 coding DNA: TGTGCCAGCAGCGTAGGCCCAGGGAATTACGAGCAGTACTTC.

CDR3 loop: CATGTGAGGYTF. The CDR3 bases are TGTGCCACCGGGACAGGGGCAGGCGGCTACACCTTC. The chain links TRBV6-5 to TRBJ1-2; 10 bases are shared with TRBD1. Germline loops: CDR1 MNHEY, CDR2 SVGAGI. V trimming: 10 bases; J trimming: 8 bases; junction bases outside the gene matches: 7. This CDR3 contains 12 residues.

This chain links TRBV18 with TRBJ1-1; no reliable D call. The germline gives CDR1 KGHSH, CDR2 LQKENI. V shed 5 bases and J shed 0 bases, with 10 bases lying between them. The length of the CDR3 is 14 residues. CDR3 in DNA: TGTGCCAGCTCATCTCCCTTTATGAACACTGAAGCTTTCTTT. This codes for CASSSPFMNTEAFF.

The chain joins TRBV28 to TRBJ1-2, with TRBD1 as a possible D gene (5 bases). From germline, CDR1 is MDHEN and CDR2 SYDVKM. The ends were cut back, 8 bases at V and 7 bases at J, with 14 bases in the middle. The CDR3 runs 12 residues. In nucleotides, the CDR3 is TGTGCCAGCGAGGACACCCGAGGTGGCTACACCTTC. This sequence encodes CASEDTRGGYTF.

The chain combines TRBV3-1 (or the pseudogene TRBV3-2) with TRBJ1-2, with D possibly TRBD1 on 5 matching bases. This CDR3 is 15 amino acids long. The germline CDR1 and CDR2 sequences are LGHDT and YNNKEL (reference sequence). Trimming took 1 base from V and 4 from J, leaving 13 bases between them. The DNA for the CDR3 is TGTGCCAGCAGCCAAGGACCATTGGGACCCTATGGCTACACCTTC. Translation gives CASSQGPLGPYGYTF.

This clone was counted between two and nine times. This chain connects TRBV4-1 to TRBJ2-1; no firm D call. Trimming left V 1 base short and J 3 bases short, with 19 bases between. The CDR3 is 18 amino acids. Germline V gene lookup returns CDR1 MGHRA and CDR2 YSYEKL. The CDR3 is CASSQADFVGIHYNEQFF. CDR3 sequence (DNA): TGCGCCAGCAGCCAAGCCGACTTCGTGGGGATTCACTACAATGAGCAGTTCTTC.

V gene TRBV18 combines with J gene TRBJ2-2; D not certain. V dropped 1 base and J dropped 6 bases, with 9 bases sitting between them. This CDR3 spans 14 amino acids. CDR1 is KGHSH, CDR2 LQKENI, per germline. As DNA, the CDR3 is TGTGCCAGCTCACCACTTGGGGTCCCCGGGGAGCTGTTTTTT. It translates to CASSPLGVPGELFF. The whole variable domain, filled in from reference TRBV18 and TRBJ2-2, reads NAGVMQNPRHLVRRRGQEARLRCSPMKGHSHVYWYRQLPEEGLKFMVYLQKENIIDESGMPKERFSAEFPKEGPSILRIQQVVRGDSAAYFCASSPLGVPGELFFGEGSRLTVL.

The chain combines TRBV19 with TRBJ2-7; no definite D call. V gave up 3 bases and J gave up 6 bases, with 15 bases separating them. Germline assignment: CDR1 LNHDA and CDR2 SQIVND (reference sequence). This CDR3 region has 14 residues. The DNA of the CDR3 is TGTGCCAGTAGTATTTCGTACAGTCTGATCGAGCAGTACTTC. It codes for CASSISYSLIEQYF.

The rearrangement joins TRBV9 to TRBJ2-2; the match to TRBD2 covers 12 bases. The CDR3 spans 18 residues. Germline loops: CDR1 SGDLS, CDR2 YYNGEE. Trimming cost V 0 bases and J 0 bases; bases outside gene matches: 3. CDR3 residues: CASSVVSSGRANTGELFF. CDR3 coding DNA: TGTGCCAGCAGCGTAGTCTCTAGCGGGAGGGCGAACACCGGGGAGCTGTTTTTT. The full variable domain, in which reference TRBV9 and TRBJ2-2 provide the parts outside the CDR3, is DSGVTQTPKHLITATGQRVTLRCSPRSGDLSVYWYQQSLDQGLQFLIQYYNGEERAKGNILERFSAQQFPDLHSELNLSSLELGDSALYFCASSVVSSGRANTGELFFGEGSRLTVL.

This chain links TRBV11-2 with TRBJ2-7; TRBD1 might be the D (6 bases). CDR1 SGHAT and CDR2 FQNNGV come from the germline V gene. The CDR3 runs 14 residues. V lost 1 base and J 11 bases, leaving 18 bases between the germline ends. CDR3 sequence: CASSLGTGPWDEYF. As DNA, the CDR3 is TGTGCCAGCAGCTTAGGAACAGGGCCCTGGGATGAGTACTTC.

The chain carries TRBV25-1 and TRBJ1-1, with D unclear. Trimming took 5 bases from V and 4 from J, leaving 8 bases between them. The CDR3 sequence is 12 residues long. CDR1 and CDR2 from the germline V gene are MGHDK and SYGVNS. DNA for the CDR3: TGTGCCAGCAGTTGGGGAGGCACTGAAGCTTTCTTT. Translating it yields CASSWGGTEAFF.

This chain uses TRBV28 with TRBJ1-3; TRBD1 matches 7 bases. The CDR3 totals 15 residues. CDR1 and CDR2 from the germline V gene are MDHEN and SYDVKM. Unmatched junction bases numbered 6, after V lost 3 bases and J lost 4 bases. The CDR3 region is CASSLTGRVGNTIYF. The CDR3, as DNA: TGTGCCAGCAGTTTGACAGGGCGGGTGGGAAACACCATATATTTT.

The chain links TRBV6-1 to TRBJ1-2, with TRBD1 matching over 7 bases. This CDR3 spans 14 amino acids. Losses at the gene ends were 6 bases for V and 10 bases for J; bases not matched to a gene: 14. Germline CDR1 reads MNHNS; CDR2 reads SASEGT. CDR3 in amino acids: CASRYPNRQGVYTF. The CDR3 nucleotides are TGTGCCAGCAGGTACCCGAACCGACAGGGAGTCTACACCTTC.

V gene TRBV3-1 (or the pseudogene TRBV3-2) combines with J gene TRBJ2-1; 8 bases fit TRBD2. The CDR3 is 19 residues long. The ends lost 0 bases at V and 7 bases at J; junction bases unmatched: 17. Germline CDR1 and CDR2: LGHDT and YNNKEL (reference sequence). The CDR3 nucleotides read TGTGCCAGCAGCCAAGATCCCCTTGCGGGAGGCCCACTTGGTAATGAGCAGTTCTTC. Translation gives CASSQDPLAGGPLGNEQFF.

The chain employs TRBV20-1 and TRBJ1-1, with 7 bases fitting TRBD1. The trim removed 6 bases at V and 8 bases at J, leaving 3 bases unmatched. From germline, CDR1 is DFQATT and CDR2 SNEGSKA (reference sequence). The CDR3 covers 10 residues. Here the CDR3 DNA reads TGCAGTGCAGAGGACAGGGAAGCTTTCTTT. Translation: CSAEDREAFF.

The rearrangement joins TRBV27 to TRBJ1-2; 9 bases are a match to TRBD1. Trimming took 5 bases from V and 7 from J; bases not matched to a gene: 8. The CDR3 consists of 14 residues. Germline V gene lookup returns CDR1 MNHEY and CDR2 SMNVEV (reference sequence). CDR3 nucleotide sequence: TGTGCCAGCAGTGGGGGACAGGGATGGGGTGGCTACACCTTC. Protein: CASSGGQGWGGYTF.

This clone came up a few times. The rearrangement joins TRBV27 to TRBJ2-1; D is unclear. This CDR3 spans 14 amino acids. The germline gives CDR1 MNHEY, CDR2 SMNVEV (reference sequence). Trimming left V 0 bases short and J 6 bases short, with 9 bases between. DNA for the CDR3: TGTGCCAGCAGTTTATCGCTAGTTCGCAATGAGCAGTTCTTC. Protein sequence: CASSLSLVRNEQFF.